This T cell receptor beta chain comes out of a study of blood T cell repertoires in COVID-19. Looking at the study overall: Both acute and convalescent COVID-19 samples were obtained from the United States, Italy and Spain. In each case, the material was cDNA or gDNA derived from T cells, B-cell-depleted T cells, or PBMCs.

The J segment lost 7 bases and the V segment lost 4 bases, leaving 8 bases of the junction unmatched. The germline V gene encodes CDR1 SGHNT and CDR2 YENEEA. The CDR3 runs to 15 residues. Per the study methods: Reference gene primer amplification gave estimated nucleated cell counts. The table came from immunoSEQ multiplex PCR; TCRdb's copy has only in-frame clones and leaves some out. D and trimming come from the DNA, and the V and J calls and clone size come from that table. The sample contains roughly 130,000 clones, 86% of which appear only once. The specimen sequenced was peripheral blood. This clonotype was sampled from a man aged 35 to 55 with acute or convalescent COVID-19. V gene TRBV11-3 combines with J gene TRBJ2-1, with TRBD2 matching over 9 bases. CDR3 coding DNA: TGTGCCAGCAGCTCCGCTAGCGGGGCTGGGAATGAGCAGTTCTTC. This codes for CASSSASGAGNEQFF.